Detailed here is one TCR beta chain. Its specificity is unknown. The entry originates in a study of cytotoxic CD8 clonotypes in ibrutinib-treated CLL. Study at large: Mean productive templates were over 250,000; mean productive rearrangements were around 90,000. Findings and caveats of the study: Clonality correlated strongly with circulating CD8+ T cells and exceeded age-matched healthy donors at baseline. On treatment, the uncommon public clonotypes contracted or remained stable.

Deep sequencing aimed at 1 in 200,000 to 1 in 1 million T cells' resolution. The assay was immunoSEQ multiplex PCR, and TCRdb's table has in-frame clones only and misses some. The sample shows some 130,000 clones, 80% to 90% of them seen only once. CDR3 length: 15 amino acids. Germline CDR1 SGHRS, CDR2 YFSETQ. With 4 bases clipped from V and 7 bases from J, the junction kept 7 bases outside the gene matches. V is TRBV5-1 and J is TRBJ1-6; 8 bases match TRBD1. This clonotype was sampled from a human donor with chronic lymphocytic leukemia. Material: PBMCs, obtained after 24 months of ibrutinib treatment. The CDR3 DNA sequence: TGCGCCAGCAGCAGGCAGGGGGCACTCAATTCACCCCTCCACTTT. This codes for CASSRQGALNSPLHF.